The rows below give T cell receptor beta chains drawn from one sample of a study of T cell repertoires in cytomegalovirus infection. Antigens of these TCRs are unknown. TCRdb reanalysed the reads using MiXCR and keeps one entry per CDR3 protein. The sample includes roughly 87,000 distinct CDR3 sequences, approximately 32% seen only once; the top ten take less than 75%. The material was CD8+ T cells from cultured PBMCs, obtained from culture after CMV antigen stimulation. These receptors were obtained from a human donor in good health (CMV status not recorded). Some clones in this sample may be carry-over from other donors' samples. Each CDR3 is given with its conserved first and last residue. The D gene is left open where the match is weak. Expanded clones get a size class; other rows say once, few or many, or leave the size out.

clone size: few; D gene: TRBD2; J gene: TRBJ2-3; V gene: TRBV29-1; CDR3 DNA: TGCAGCGTTCCTACCACTAATAGCGGGGGCTCAGATACGCAGTATTTT; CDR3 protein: CSVPTTNSGGSDTQYF
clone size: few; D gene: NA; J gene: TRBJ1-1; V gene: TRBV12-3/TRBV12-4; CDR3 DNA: TGTGCCAGCAGTTTTGGCCTAGGGAACACTGAAGCTTTCTTT; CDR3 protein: CASSFGLGNTEAFF
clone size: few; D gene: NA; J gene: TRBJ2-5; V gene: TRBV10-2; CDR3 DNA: TGCGCCAGCAGTGATGGGGGGCTCGCGACTTCCAACCAAGAGACCCAGTACTTC; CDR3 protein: CASSDGGLATSNQETQYF
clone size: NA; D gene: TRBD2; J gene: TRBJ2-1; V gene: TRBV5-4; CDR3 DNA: TGTGCCAGCAGCTTTGGGGTAGCGGGGGGCGGGTACAATGAGCAGTTCTTC; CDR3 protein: CASSFGVAGGGYNEQFF
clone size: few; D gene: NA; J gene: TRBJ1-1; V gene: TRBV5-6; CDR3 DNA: TGTGCCAGCAGCGTCCCAGGGACCGCGGTCCGGGCTTTCTTT; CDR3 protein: CASSVPGTAVRAFF
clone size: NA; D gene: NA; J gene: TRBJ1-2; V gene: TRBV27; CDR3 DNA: TGTGCCAGCAGTTCTTTCGAAGACCCCAGGGACTATGGCTACACCTTC; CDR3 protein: CASSSFEDPRDYGYTF
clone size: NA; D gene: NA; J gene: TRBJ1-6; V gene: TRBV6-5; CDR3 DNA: TGTGCCAGCAGTTACGGAGGGCTTGATTCACCCCTCCACTTT; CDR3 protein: CASSYGGLDSPLHF
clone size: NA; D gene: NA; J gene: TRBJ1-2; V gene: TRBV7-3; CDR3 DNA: TGTGCCAGCAGCTCCCCTGCCGGGCGAGATGGCTACACCTTC; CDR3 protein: CASSSPAGRDGYTF
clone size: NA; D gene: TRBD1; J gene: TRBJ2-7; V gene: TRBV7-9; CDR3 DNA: TGTGCCAGCAGCCTGGGGGCGACAGGGAGGTACTTC; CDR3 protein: CASSLGATGRYF
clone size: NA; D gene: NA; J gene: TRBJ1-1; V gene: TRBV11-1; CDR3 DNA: TGTGCCAGCAGCTTTTCCAGGGGCTCGATGAACACTGAAGCTTTCTTT; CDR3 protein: CASSFSRGSMNTEAFF
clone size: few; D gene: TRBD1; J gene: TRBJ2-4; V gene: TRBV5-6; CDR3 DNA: TGTGCCAGCAGCACCGGACAGGGGGCTTTAAACATTCAGTACTTC; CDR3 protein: CASSTGQGALNIQYF
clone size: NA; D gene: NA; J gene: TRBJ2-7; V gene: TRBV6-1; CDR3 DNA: TGTGTCAGCAGTGAAGCCCGACGATGGGGGTGGAGCTCCTACGAGCAGTACTTC; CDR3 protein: CVSSEARRWGWSSYEQYF
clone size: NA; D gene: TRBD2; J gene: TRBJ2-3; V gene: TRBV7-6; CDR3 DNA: TGTGCCAGCAGCTTTAGCGGGGGAACTAGCACAGATACGCAGTATTTT; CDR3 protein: CASSFSGGTSTDTQYF
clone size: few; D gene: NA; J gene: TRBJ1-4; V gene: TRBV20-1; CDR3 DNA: TGCAGTGCTGAACAAGAAACAAAACTGTTTTTT; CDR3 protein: CSAEQETKLFF
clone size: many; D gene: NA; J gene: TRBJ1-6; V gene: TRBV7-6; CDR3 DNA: TGTGCCAGCAGCTTAGAAGGGGTCCCAAGCTCCTATAATTCACCCCTCCACTTT; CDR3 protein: CASSLEGVPSSYNSPLHF
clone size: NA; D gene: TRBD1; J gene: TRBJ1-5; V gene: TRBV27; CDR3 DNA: TGTGCCAGCAGTCCGGGGACAGATAGCAATCAGCCCCAGCATTTT; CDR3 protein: CASSPGTDSNQPQHF
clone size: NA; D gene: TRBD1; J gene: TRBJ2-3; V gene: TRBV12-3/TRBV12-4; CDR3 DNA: TGTGCCAGCACCCTGGGACAGTTTAGCACAGATACGCAGTATTTT; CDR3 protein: CASTLGQFSTDTQYF
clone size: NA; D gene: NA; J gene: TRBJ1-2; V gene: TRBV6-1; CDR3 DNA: TGTGCCAGCAGAGGAGGAGGGAGCCCTTGGTATGGCTACACCTTC; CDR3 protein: CASRGGGSPWYGYTF
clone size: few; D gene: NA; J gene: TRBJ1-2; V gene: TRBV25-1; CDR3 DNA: TGTGCCAGCAGTACGGGACTCTATGGCTACACCTTC; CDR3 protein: CASSTGLYGYTF
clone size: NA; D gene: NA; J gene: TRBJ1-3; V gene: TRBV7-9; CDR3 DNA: TGTGCCAGCGGCTTGGGAGGCACCATATATTTT; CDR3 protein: CASGLGGTIYF
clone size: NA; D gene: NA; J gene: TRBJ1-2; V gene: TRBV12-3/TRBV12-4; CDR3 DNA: TGTGCCAGCAGTTTACAGGGGAACTATGGCTACACCTTC; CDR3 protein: CASSLQGNYGYTF
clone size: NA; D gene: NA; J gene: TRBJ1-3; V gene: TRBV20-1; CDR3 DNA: TGCAGTGCTAGACCTCCAGGGGAATCTGGAAACACCATATATTTT; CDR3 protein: CSARPPGESGNTIYF
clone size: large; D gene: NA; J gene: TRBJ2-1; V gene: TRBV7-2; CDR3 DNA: TGTGCCAGCGGCCAAACCTCCTACAATGAGCAGTTCTTC; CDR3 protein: CASGQTSYNEQFF
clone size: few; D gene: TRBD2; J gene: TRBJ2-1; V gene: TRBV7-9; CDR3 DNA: TGTGCCAGCAGCTGGGGACTAAATACTTACAATGAGCAGTTCTTC; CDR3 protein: CASSWGLNTYNEQFF
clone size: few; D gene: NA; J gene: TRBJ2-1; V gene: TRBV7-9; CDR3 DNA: TGTGCCAGCAGCTTAGGCACCATAAATGAGCAGTTCTTC; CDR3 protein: CASSLGTINEQFF
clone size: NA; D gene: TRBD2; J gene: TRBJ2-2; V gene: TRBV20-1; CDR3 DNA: TGCAGTGCTAGAGGAGCTTTTCGGAGCGGGGGGACGAACACCGGGGAGCTGTTTTTT; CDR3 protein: CSARGAFRSGGTNTGELFF
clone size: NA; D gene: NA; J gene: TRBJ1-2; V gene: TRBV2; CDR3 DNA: TGTGCCAGCAGTTCAACAGTTGGGGCTAACTATGGCTACACCTTC; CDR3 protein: CASSSTVGANYGYTF
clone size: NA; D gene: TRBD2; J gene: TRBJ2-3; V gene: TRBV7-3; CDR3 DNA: TGTGCCAGCAGCCCAACGGGACTAGCGGGGGGATGGACAGATACGCAGTATTTT; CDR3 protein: CASSPTGLAGGWTDTQYF
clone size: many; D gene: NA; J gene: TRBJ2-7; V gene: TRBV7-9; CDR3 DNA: TGTGCCAGCAGCTTTGGGACCGGGCCCAGGGCGTACGAGCAGTACTTC; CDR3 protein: CASSFGTGPRAYEQYF
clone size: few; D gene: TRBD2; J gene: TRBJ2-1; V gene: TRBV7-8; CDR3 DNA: TGTGCCAGCAGCCCCGGGACTAGCGGGGGGGCCTTTCAGTTCTTC; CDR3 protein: CASSPGTSGGAFQFF
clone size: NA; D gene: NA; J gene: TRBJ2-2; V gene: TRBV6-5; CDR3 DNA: TGTGCCAGCCGGGCTGCGAACACCGGGGAGCTGTTTTTT; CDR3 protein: CASRAANTGELFF
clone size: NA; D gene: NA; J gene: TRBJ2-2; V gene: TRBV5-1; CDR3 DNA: TGCGCCAGCAGCTTGGAAGGGCAGAACACCGGGGAGCTGTTTTTT; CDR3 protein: CASSLEGQNTGELFF
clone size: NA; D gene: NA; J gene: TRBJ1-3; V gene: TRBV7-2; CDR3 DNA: TGTGCCAGCAGCTCAGTCGGCGTCTCTGGAAACACCATATATTTT; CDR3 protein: CASSSVGVSGNTIYF
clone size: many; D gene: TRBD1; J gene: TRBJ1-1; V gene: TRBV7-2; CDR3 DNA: TGTGCCAGCAGCTCGAACAGGGGCGACACTGAAGCTTTCTTT; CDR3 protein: CASSSNRGDTEAFF
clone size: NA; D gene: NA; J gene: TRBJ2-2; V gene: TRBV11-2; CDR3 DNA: TGTGCCAGCAGCTGGGGAGTTCCCGGGGAGCTGTTTTTT; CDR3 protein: CASSWGVPGELFF
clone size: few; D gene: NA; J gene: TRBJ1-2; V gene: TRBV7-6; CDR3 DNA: TGTGCCAGCAGCTTAGGGCCTACAGGGCGGGGGAGCTATGGCTACACCTTC; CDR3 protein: CASSLGPTGRGSYGYTF
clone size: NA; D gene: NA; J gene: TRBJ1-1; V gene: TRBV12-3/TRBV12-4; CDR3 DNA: TGTGCCAGCAGCCTTGGGGGAGTGGGGGCTTTCTTT; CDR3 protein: CASSLGGVGAFF
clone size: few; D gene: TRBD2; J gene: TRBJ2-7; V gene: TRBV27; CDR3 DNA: TGTGCCAGCGGAATGACTAGCGGGGTTCACGAGCAGTACTTC; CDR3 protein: CASGMTSGVHEQYF
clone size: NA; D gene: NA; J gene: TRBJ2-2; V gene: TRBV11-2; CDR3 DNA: TGTGCCAGCAGCTATTTCACCGGGGAGCTGTTTTTT; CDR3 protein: CASSYFTGELFF
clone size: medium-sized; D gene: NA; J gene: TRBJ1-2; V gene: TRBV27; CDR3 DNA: TGTGCCAGCAGTCTAACCGGGAACTATGGCTACACCTTC; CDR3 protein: CASSLTGNYGYTF
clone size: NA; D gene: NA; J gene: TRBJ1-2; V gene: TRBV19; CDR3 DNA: TGTGCCAGTAGTAGCACAGGGCTGGGCGATGGCTACACCTTC; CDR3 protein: CASSSTGLGDGYTF
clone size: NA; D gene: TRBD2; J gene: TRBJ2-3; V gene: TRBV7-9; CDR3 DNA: TGTGCCAGCAGCTTAGTACCTCGGACTAGCGGAAGCACAGATACGCAGTATTTT; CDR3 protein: CASSLVPRTSGSTDTQYF
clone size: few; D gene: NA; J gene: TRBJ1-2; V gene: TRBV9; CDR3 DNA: TGTGCCAGCAGCGAGAGGGACGGGGGCGTTGGCTACACCTTC; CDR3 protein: CASSERDGGVGYTF
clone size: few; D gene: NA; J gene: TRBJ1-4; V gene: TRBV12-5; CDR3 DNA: TGTGCTAGTGGCCCCGTGCTGGGGGGTTGGATTGAAAAACTGTTTTTT; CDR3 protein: CASGPVLGGWIEKLFF
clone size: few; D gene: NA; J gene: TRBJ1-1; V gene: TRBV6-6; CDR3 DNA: TGTGCCAGCAGTTACAGGGGAAGCGACACTGAAGCTTTCTTT; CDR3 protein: CASSYRGSDTEAFF
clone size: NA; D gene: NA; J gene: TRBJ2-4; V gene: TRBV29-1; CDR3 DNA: TGCAGCGTTGAAAGGTCTGGCATTCAGTACTTC; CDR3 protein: CSVERSGIQYF
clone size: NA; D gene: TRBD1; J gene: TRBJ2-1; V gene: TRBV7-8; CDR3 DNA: TGTGCCAGCAGCTCCCCCCCCCGGGACAGGGAGTACAATGAGCAGTTCTTC; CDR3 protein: CASSSPPRDREYNEQFF
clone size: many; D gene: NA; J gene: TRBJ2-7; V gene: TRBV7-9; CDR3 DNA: TGTGCCAGCAGCTTAGATCTCGACGGATCCTCCTACGAGCAGTACTTC; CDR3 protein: CASSLDLDGSSYEQYF
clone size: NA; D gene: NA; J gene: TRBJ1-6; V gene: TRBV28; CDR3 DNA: TGTGCCAGCAGTTTACAACAGGGAAATTCACCCCTCCACTTT; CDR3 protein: CASSLQQGNSPLHF
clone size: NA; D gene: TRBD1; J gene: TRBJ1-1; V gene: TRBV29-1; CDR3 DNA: TGCAGCGTTGACGGACCAGGGGGCACTGAAGCTTTCTTT; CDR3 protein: CSVDGPGGTEAFF
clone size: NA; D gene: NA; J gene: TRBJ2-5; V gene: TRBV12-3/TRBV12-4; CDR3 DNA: TGTGCCAGCAGTTTCCCGGGCCCTGGGGAGACCCAGTACTTC; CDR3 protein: CASSFPGPGETQYF
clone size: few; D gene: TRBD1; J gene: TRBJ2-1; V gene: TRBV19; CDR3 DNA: TGTGCCACTTCGACAGGGGCTCTCAATGAGCAGTTCTTC; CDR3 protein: CATSTGALNEQFF
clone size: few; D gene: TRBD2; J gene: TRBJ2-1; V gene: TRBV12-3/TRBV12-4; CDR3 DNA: TGTGCCAGCAGCCGTTGGGAAGCGGGGGGTCCGAATGAGCAGTTCTTC; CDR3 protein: CASSRWEAGGPNEQFF
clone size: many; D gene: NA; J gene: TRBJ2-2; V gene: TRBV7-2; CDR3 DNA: TGTGCCAGCAGCTTCGCGACATTCGGGGAGCTGTTTTTT; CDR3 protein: CASSFATFGELFF
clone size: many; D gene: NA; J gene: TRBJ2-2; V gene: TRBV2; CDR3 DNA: TGTGCCAGCAGTGAATCGCCAGGGCTGGGCACCGGGGAGCTGTTTTTT; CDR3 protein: CASSESPGLGTGELFF
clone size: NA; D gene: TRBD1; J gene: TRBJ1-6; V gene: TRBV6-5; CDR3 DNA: TGTGCCAGCAGTTCCCCCACAGGGGGTTCATCACCCCTCCACTTT; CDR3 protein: CASSSPTGGSSPLHF
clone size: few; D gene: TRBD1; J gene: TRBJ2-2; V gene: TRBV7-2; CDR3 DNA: TGTGCCAGCAGCCCCATGACAGGGGTGGAGACCGGGGAGCTGTTTTTT; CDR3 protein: CASSPMTGVETGELFF